This T cell receptor (beta chain) stems from a study of cytomegalovirus exposure and HLA in healthy donors. Findings and limits, study-wide: A further, later analysis showed that HLA-associated TCR beta chains (compared with equally common others) were more clonally expanded. Links to common viral pathogens appeared, in a later analysis, for several of the most significant clusters. It was about 180 TCR beta chains that were listed as cytomegalovirus-associated.

The PCR employed 60 Vbeta primers together with 13 Jbeta primers. The table came from immunoSEQ multiplex PCR; TCRdb's copy has only in-frame clones and leaves some out. Of around 130,000 clones listed, roughly 70% are singletons. It was healthy bone marrow donors who served as donors. About this clone itself: Its matching antigen is unknown.

Sequenced input: PBMCs. The origin of this receptor is a man aged 30 to 45 in good health and CMV-seronegative.

The CDR3 sequence: CASSLNPDTSEKLFF. CDR3 sequence (DNA): TGTGCCAGCAGTTTAAACCCGGACACAAGCGAAAAACTGTTTTTT. The chain joins TRBV27 to TRBJ1-4; a weak D match, TRBD1 (5 bases). Germline CDR1 MNHEY, CDR2 SMNVEV (reference sequence). The CDR3 runs 15 residues. Trimming took off 2 bases at V and 8 bases at J, with 15 bases between the two ends.